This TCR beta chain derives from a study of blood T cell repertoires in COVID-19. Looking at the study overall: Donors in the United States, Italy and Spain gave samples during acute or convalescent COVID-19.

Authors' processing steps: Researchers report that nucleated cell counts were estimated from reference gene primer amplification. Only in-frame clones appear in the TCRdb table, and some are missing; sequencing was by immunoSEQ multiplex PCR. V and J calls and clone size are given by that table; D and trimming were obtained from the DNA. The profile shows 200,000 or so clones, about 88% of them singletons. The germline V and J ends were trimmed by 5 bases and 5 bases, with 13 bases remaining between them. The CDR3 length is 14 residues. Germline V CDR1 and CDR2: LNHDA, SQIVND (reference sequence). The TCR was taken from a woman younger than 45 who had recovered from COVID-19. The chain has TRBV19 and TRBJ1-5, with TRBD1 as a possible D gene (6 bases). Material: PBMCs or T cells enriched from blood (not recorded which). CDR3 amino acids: CASSSLGAHQPQHF. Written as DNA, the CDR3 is TGTGCCAGTAGTTCATTGGGGGCTCATCAGCCCCAGCATTTT.